The clone carrying this T cell receptor (beta chain) was found many times. The data stem from a study of technical replicates of blood from a handful of donors. Sequencing used immunoSEQ multiplex PCR; TCRdb keeps in-frame clones, though not all of them. Of nearly 90,000 clones listed, over 90% are singletons. Germline V gene sequence: CDR1 SGHRS, CDR2 YFSETQ. V gave up 4 bases and J gave up 1 base; unmatched junction bases: 4. The CDR3 consists of 14 residues. The sample was T cells isolated from PBMCs. The receptor comes from a human donor in good health. The V call is TRBV5-1, the J call TRBJ1-1; 7 bases fit TRBD1. The CDR3 nucleotides are TGCGCCAGCAGCCCTAGGACAGGGAACACTGAAGCTTTCTTT. This codes for CASSPRTGNTEAFF.